The 15 T cell receptor beta chains presented below share a single source sample, sequenced in a study of blood T cell repertoires in COVID-19. Profiling relied on immunoSEQ multiplex PCR, and the TCRdb table lists in-frame clones only, not all of them. This sample has 330,000 or so clones; 80% to 90% occur once, and the top ten carry just over 9.5%. Source material: peripheral blood. All receptors come from a man in his thirties or forties with COVID-19, enrolled during active disease.

This sequence joins TRBV19 and TRBJ2-3, with TRBD1 identical over 9 bases. V shed 6 bases, J shed 4 bases, and the junction held 8 bases outside the gene matches. The CDR3 loop spans 15 amino acids. CDR1 is LNHDA, CDR2 SQIVND, per germline (reference sequence). CDR3 in amino acids: CASSQDRGSADTQYF. The CDR3 DNA reads TGTGCCAGTAGCCAGGACAGGGGAAGCGCAGATACGCAGTATTTT.

V usage is TRBV18 and J usage is TRBJ2-4; 12 nucleotides line up with TRBD1. V lost 3 bases, J lost 1 base, and 1 base stayed unmatched. From germline, CDR1 is KGHSH and CDR2 LQKENI. The CDR3 runs to 16 residues. This CDR3 reads CASSPGQGAAKNIQYF. The DNA for the CDR3 is TGTGCCAGCTCACCGGGACAGGGGGCGGCCAAAAACATTCAGTACTTC.

In regard to this clone: Other DNA sequences in the same sample also yield this CDR3. The rearrangement joins TRBV9 to TRBJ2-2; a possible D gene is TRBD1 (5 bases). V lost 2 bases and J 4 bases, leaving 6 bases between the germline ends. This CDR3 has 13 amino acids. CDR1 and CDR2 (germline): SGDLS, YYNGEE. CDR3 residues: CASSVQGTGELFF. The CDR3 DNA reads as TGTGCCAGCAGCGTCCAGGGCACCGGGGAGCTGTTTTTT. The variable domain in full, with the rest retrieved from reference TRBV9 and TRBJ2-2, is DSGVTQTPKHLITATGQRVTLRCSPRSGDLSVYWYQQSLDQGLQFLIQYYNGEERAKGNILERFSAQQFPDLHSELNLSSLELGDSALYFCASSVQGTGELFFGEGSRLTVL.

The V call is TRBV6-5, the J call TRBJ2-1; 10 bases map to TRBD2. V shed 6 bases and J 5 bases; nucleotides not matched to a gene: 1. The CDR3 sequence is 13 residues long. Per the germline V gene, CDR1 is MNHEY and CDR2 is SVGAGI. The DNA for the CDR3 is TGTGCCAGCAGACTAGCGGGGCACAATGAGCAGTTCTTC. It encodes CASRLAGHNEQFF.

The V gene is TRBV30, the J gene TRBJ2-1, with D maybe TRBD2 (5 bases). The ends were cut back, 0 bases at V and 6 bases at J, with 15 bases in the middle. In germline, CDR1 is GTSNPN, CDR2 SVGIG (reference sequence). This CDR3 is built from 15 residues. The CDR3 coding sequence is TGTGCCTGGAGTGTAGGGTCGAGGGTCGGCAATGAGCAGTTCTTC. Protein sequence: CAWSVGSRVGNEQFF. Together with reference TRBV30 and TRBJ2-1, the CDR3 gives the full variable domain: SQTIHQWPATLVQPVGSPLSLECTVEGTSNPNLYWYRQAAGRGLQLLFYSVGIGQISSEVPQNLSASRPQDRQFILSSKKLLLSDSGFYLCAWSVGSRVGNEQFFGPGTRLTVL.

Worth noting for this clone: This CDR3 is also generated by other DNA sequences in the sample. The V gene is TRBV19, the J gene TRBJ1-1; D not resolved. This CDR3 is built from 13 residues. The germline V gene has CDR1 LNHDA and CDR2 SQIVND (reference sequence). Trimming took off 1 base at V and 1 base at J, with 4 bases between the two ends. This CDR3 reads CASSIVRNTEAFF. In DNA form, the CDR3 reads TGTGCCAGTAGTATAGTCAGGAACACTGAAGCTTTCTTT.

The gene calls are TRBV29-1 and TRBJ2-1, with 9 bases aligning to TRBD2. With V trimmed by 7 bases and J by 7 bases, 11 bases remained unmatched. Germline V CDR1 and CDR2: SQVTM, ANQGSEA. This CDR3 has 14 amino acids. CDR3 in amino acids: CSAKGGGVLNEQFF. For the CDR3, the DNA is TGCAGCGCGAAGGGCGGGGGGGTTTTGAATGAGCAGTTCTTC.

CDR3 DNA sequence: TGCGCCAGCAGCTTGGGGCAGGCAACCCAAGAGACCCAGTACTTC. It codes for CASSLGQATQETQYF. This chain links TRBV5-1 with TRBJ2-5; D uncertain. The CDR3 length is 15 residues. Germline V gene sequence: CDR1 SGHRS, CDR2 YFSETQ. V was cut by 0 bases and J by 1 base, with 10 bases left in between.

V usage is TRBV14 and J usage is TRBJ2-5, with D maybe TRBD1 (5 bases). Germline-derived CDR1 and CDR2 are SGHDN and FVKESK. V was clipped by 0 bases and J by 5 bases, with 10 bases between them. The CDR3 totals 14 residues. CDR3 region: CASSQDFDSETQYF. DNA of the CDR3: TGTGCCAGCAGCCAAGATTTCGACAGTGAGACCCAGTACTTC.

This clone was recorded only once. The rearrangement joins TRBV19 to TRBJ2-7; possibly TRBD2 for D (5 bases). V lost 2 bases and J lost 4, with 18 bases in between. Germline assignment: CDR1 LNHDA and CDR2 SQIVND (reference sequence). The CDR3 is 16 amino acids. The CDR3 sequence: CASSITYRDTEYEQYF. The CDR3 DNA is TGTGCCAGTAGTATAACCTACCGGGATACAGAGTACGAGCAGTACTTC.

The V call is TRBV2, the J call TRBJ1-1; D is possibly TRBD1 (5 bases). V shed 6 bases and J shed 5 bases, with 28 bases lying between them. Germline V gives CDR1 SNHLY, CDR2 FYNNEI. This CDR3 spans 18 amino acids. CDR3 DNA: TGTGCCAGCAGGCGGGAAATTTGGGAGATGGGGGTCTTGACTGAAGCTTTCTTT. It encodes CASRREIWEMGVLTEAFF.

The chain recombines TRBV2 with TRBJ1-6; the D gene is possibly TRBD1 (5 bases). Deletions cut 3 bases from V and 6 bases from J, with 12 bases between. The CDR3 has 15 amino acids. Germline CDR1 is SNHLY and CDR2 is FYNNEI. The CDR3 here is CASSEGGRRNSPLHF. CDR3 coding DNA: TGTGCCAGCAGTGAGGGGGGACGGCGTAATTCACCCCTCCACTTT.

The chain recombines TRBV28 with TRBJ2-7, with 9 bases fitting TRBD1. With 5 bases clipped from V and 2 bases from J, the junction kept 7 bases outside the gene matches. The CDR3 is 15 amino acids. Germline CDR1 and CDR2: MDHEN and SYDVKM. In nucleotides, the CDR3 is TGTGCCAGCAGTCCGGGGACAGGGAACCCCTACGAGCAGTACTTC. The encoded protein is CASSPGTGNPYEQYF.

The gene calls are TRBV4-2 and TRBJ1-6; no clear D. Germline V gene sequence: CDR1 LGHNA, CDR2 YNFKEQ. V lost 6 bases and J lost 0, with 3 bases in between. CDR3 length: 13 residues. CDR3: CASRSSYNSPLHF. The CDR3 nucleotides are TGTGCCAGCAGGAGCTCCTATAATTCACCCCTCCACTTT.

Details on this clone: The germline gene is not matched at one end of the junction; a read error may be the cause. The chain has TRBV19 and TRBJ2-3, with D maybe TRBD1 (6 bases). Germline CDR1 and CDR2: LNHDA and SQIVND (reference sequence). The CDR3 extends over 15 amino acids. CDR3 region: CASSRGQGSTDTQYF. For the CDR3, the DNA is TGTGCCAGTAGTAGGGGCCAGGGGAGCACGGATACGCAGTATTTT.